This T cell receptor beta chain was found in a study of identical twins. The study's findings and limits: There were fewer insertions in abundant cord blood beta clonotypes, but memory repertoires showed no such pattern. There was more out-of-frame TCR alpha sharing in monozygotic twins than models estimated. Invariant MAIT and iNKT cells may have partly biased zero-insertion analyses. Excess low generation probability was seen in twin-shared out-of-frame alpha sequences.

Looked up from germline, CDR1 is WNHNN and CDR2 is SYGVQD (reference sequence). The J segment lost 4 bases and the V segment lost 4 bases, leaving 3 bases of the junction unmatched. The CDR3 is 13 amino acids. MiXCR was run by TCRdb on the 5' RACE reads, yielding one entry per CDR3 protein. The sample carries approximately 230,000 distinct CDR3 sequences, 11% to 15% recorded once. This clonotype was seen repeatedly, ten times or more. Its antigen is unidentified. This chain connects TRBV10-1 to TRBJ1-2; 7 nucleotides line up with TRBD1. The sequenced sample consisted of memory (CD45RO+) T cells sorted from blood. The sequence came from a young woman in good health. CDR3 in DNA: TGCGCCAGCAGTGCGGGACAGTTCTATGGCTACACCTTC. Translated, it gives CASSAGQFYGYTF.